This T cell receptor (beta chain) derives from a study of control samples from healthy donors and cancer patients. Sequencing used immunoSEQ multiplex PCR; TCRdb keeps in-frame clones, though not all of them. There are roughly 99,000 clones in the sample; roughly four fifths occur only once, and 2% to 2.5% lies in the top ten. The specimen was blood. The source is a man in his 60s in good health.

The CDR3 region is CASSSSPVEGPQHF. The DNA for the CDR3 is TGCGCCAGCAGCTCTTCTCCCGTGGAGGGGCCCCAGCATTTT. The chain couples TRBV5-1 to TRBJ1-5; no clear D gene. The CDR3 length is 14 residues. Per germline, CDR1 SGHRS and CDR2 YFSETQ. Trimming left V 3 bases short and J 9 bases short, with 16 bases between.